Included here is one T cell receptor (beta chain) sequence, with context. Its antigen is not yet known. One junction end does not reproduce the germline sequence, and a read error may be involved. The time point label corresponds to: week 35, safety follow-up. A 20-mer mutant IDH1 peptide at 300 micrograms in Montanide made up each vaccine dose, which was injected subcutaneously together with topical imiquimod. Patients received eight vaccinations in weeks 1, 3, 5, 7, 11, 15, 19 and 23, corresponding to visits V03 through V10. Newly diagnosed WHO grade 3 or 4 IDH1-mutant astrocytomas showing loss of nuclear ATRX were present in the donors. The samples were drawn from NOA16, a multicentre, single-arm, open-label phase I trial in Germany that tested a mutant IDH1 peptide vaccine in humans for the first time. Genomic DNA for TCRB sequencing was isolated from EDTA blood with the DNeasy Blood and Tissue Kit.

Its CDR3 holds 15 amino acids, cysteine through phenylalanine. Only the CDR3 part of the read is kept: 45 bases, read in frame from the first base. The CDR1 and CDR2 encoded by the germline V gene (reference sequence) are SSHAT and FNYEAQ. Libraries were prepared through the immunoSEQ multiplex PCR assay. Rearranged TCR beta chain sequences were amplified using the hsTCRB Kit according to the manufacturer's protocol. Sequencing of TCRB libraries was carried out on an Illumina MiSeq. Concerning the study's data processing: The proprietary platform of the kit vendor was used for demultiplexing, trimming and gene mapping. TCRdb took this table from immuneACCESS and kept in-frame rearrangements with V and J called. Such tables lack part of the clones; where checked against another copy, unresolved V genes explain under half of the gap, and the rest is unexplained. D and trimming come from the DNA, and the V and J calls and clone size come from that table. Across this sample there are some 70,000 clones, with roughly 84% seen only once. Of the sample, approximately 12% falls within the top ten clones.

The sample comes from a study of a mutant IDH1 vaccine in newly diagnosed glioma (dated by TCRdb to the early 2020s). Background for the entire study: Vaccination began 4-6 weeks after radiotherapy alone, or alongside temozolomide cycles in the chemotherapy-containing groups. The roughly 33 treated patients were around 62% male and roughly 40% female, with a mean age of approximately 40 years. For exploratory analyses, longitudinal TCRB deep sequencing was carried out in about 25 treated patients wherever samples were available. Peripheral blood was collected at six visits: V03 (baseline), V05, V07, V10, V12 and V13. Prior to enrollment, standard therapy consisting of radiotherapy alone, temozolomide alone, or radiochemotherapy with temozolomide had been administered to patients, with the combination being received by most patients. The week-35 safety follow-up took place at visit V12, and the week-47 end of study took place at visit V13. General study outcomes and caveats: Immune responses induced by the vaccine were seen in more than 85% of patients across multiple MHC alleles. PBMC samples for TCRB deep sequencing were selected based on availability. The authors stated that sample limitations prevented analyses of patient blood samples from being reproduced. Pseudoprogression seemed to be unrelated to changes in the top peripheral T cell clonotypes found by TCRB sequencing.

The starting material was PBMCs, obtained from a glioma patient whose treatment included an IDH1 peptide vaccine. This chain is built from TRBV7-7 and TRBJ2-5; the D gene lacks a confident call. The TCR sequence derives from a man younger than 35 with glioma. For the CDR3, the sequence is CASSFGQMLQETQYF. At the DNA level, the sequence is TGTGCTAGCAGCTTTGGGCAGATGCTTCAAGAGACCCAGTACTTC. The variable domain in full, with residues beyond the CDR3 obtained from the reference TRBV7-7 and TRBJ2-5 genes, is GAGVSQSPRYKVTKRGQDVTLRCDPISSHATLYWYQQALGQGPEFLTYFNYEAQPDKSGLPSDRFSAERPEGSISTLTIQRTEQRDSAMYRCASSFGQMLQETQYFGPGTRLLVL.